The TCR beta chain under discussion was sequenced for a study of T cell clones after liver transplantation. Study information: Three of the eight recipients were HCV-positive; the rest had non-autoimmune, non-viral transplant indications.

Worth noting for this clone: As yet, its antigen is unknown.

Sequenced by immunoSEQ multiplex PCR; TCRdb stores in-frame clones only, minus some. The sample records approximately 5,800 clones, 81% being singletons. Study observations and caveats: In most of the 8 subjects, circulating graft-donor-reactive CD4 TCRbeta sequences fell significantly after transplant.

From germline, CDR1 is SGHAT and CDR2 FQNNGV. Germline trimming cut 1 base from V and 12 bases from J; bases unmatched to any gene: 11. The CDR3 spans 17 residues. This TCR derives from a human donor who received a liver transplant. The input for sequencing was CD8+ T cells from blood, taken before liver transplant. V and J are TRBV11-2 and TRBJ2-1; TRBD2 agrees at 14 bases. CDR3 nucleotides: TGTGCCAGCAGCTTAGGTCTGGGACTAGCGGGAGTAACTGGGCAGTTCTTC. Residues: CASSLGLGLAGVTGQFF.